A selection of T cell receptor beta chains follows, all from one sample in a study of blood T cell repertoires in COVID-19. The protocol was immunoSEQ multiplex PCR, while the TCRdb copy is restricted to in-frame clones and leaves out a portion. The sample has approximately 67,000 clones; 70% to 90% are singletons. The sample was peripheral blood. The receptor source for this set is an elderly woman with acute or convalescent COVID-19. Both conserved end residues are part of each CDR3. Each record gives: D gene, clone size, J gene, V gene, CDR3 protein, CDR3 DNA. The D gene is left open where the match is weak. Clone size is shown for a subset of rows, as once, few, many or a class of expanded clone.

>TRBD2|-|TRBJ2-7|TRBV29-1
CSVEGAGGPEQYF
TGCAGCGTTGAGGGGGCGGGGGGACCGGAGCAGTACTTC
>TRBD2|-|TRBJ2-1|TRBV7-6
CASSLFRAGGINEQFF
TGTGCCAGCAGCCTCTTTCGAGCGGGGGGCATCAATGAGCAGTTCTTC
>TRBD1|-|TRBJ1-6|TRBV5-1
CASSDSFRGSSYNSPLHF
TGCGCCAGCAGCGACTCGTTCAGGGGGAGCTCCTATAATTCACCCCTCCACTTT
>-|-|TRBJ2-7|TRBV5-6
CASSLVVSAYEQYF
TGTGCCAGCAGCTTGGTGGTCAGTGCCTACGAGCAGTACTTC
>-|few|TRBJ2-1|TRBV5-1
CASSLVLDEQFF
TGCGCCAGCAGCTTGGTCTTAGATGAGCAGTTCTTC
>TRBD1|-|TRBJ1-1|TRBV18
CASSLNRDSEAFF
TGTGCCAGCTCACTAAACCGGGACAGTGAAGCTTTCTTT
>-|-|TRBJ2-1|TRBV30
CAWSATLFSGTYNEQFF
TGTGCCTGGAGCGCTACCCTCTTCTCCGGGACTTACAATGAGCAGTTCTTC
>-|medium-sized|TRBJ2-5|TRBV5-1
CASSTLGGAEETQYF
TGCGCCAGCTCGACCTTAGGGGGGGCCGAAGAGACCCAGTACTTC
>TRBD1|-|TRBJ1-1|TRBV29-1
CSVDGLSQGARAEAFF
TGCAGCGTTGATGGATTATCGCAGGGGGCGAGGGCTGAAGCTTTCTTT
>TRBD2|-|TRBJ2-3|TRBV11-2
CASSPRTSGRRADTQYF
TGTGCCAGCAGCCCGAGGACTAGCGGACGCAGAGCAGATACGCAGTATTTT
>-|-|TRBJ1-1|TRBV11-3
CASSLRGGHTEAFF
TGTGCCAGCAGCTTACGCGGGGGGCACACTGAAGCTTTCTTT
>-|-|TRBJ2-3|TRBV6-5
CASGGVSDTQYF
TGTGCCAGCGGCGGAGTTTCAGATACGCAGTATTTT
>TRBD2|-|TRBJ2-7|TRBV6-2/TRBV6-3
CASRSPLAGGYEQYF
TGTGCCAGCCGTTCCCCTTTGGCGGGGGGCTACGAGCAGTACTTC
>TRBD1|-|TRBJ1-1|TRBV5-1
CASSSDRVGTEAFF
TGCGCCAGCAGCTCGGACAGGGTGGGAACTGAAGCTTTCTTT
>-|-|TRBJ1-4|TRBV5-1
CASSTNGLGESELFF
TGCGCCAGCAGCACAAATGGGCTGGGCGAGTCGGAACTGTTTTTT
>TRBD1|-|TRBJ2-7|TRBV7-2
CASSKGQRPYEQYF
TGTGCCAGCAGCAAGGGACAGCGGCCCTACGAGCAGTACTTC
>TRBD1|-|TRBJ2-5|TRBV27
CASSFTGTGGETQYF
TGTGCCAGCAGTTTTACCGGGACAGGGGGGGAGACCCAGTACTTC
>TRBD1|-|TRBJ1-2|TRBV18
CASSPLTGEAGYTF
TGTGCCAGCTCACCCCTGACAGGGGAGGCTGGCTACACCTTC
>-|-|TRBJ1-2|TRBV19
CASSLGQNYGYTF
TGTGCCAGTAGCCTCGGACAGAACTATGGCTACACCTTC
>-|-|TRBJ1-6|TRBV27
CASSFTGLSPLHF
TGTGCCAGCAGTTTTACAGGGCTTTCACCCCTCCACTTT